This TCR beta chain was profiled in a study of response to subunit inactivated influenza vaccine. This clonotype was detected once. Antigen unknown. Study-wide results and limits: It was the authors' suggestion that each seasonal influenza vaccination recruits few new T cells.

The CDR3 has 13 residues. V was pared by 6 bases and J by 7 bases, with 3 bases of the junction left unmatched. Germline-derived CDR1 and CDR2 are LGHDT and YNNKEL (reference sequence). A single record per CDR3 protein comes from TCRdb applying MiXCR to the RT-PCR reads. The sample carries 200,000 to 300,000 distinct CDR3 sequences, 12% recorded once. The starting material was non-naive T cells sorted from PBMCs, obtained 14 to 15 days before vaccination. This receptor was obtained from a man over 45 who received an inactivated influenza vaccine. V gene TRBV3-1 combines with J gene TRBJ2-1; 10 nucleotides agree with TRBD2. The CDR3 spells CASRLLAGNEQFF. The DNA for the CDR3 is TGTGCCAGCAGATTACTAGCGGGGAATGAGCAGTTCTTC.